This TCR beta chain was identified in a study of blood T cells in healthy people across ages. A second roughly 7 to 12 cycle PCR used barcoded and J-beta primers. One entry per CDR3 protein, called by TCRdb with MiXCR from the 5' RACE reads. Here the sample spans roughly 800,000 distinct CDR3 sequences, about 48% being singletons. The sample comprised blood. The TCR comes from a man at least 80 years old in good health.

This CDR3 is CSARDLRQGILNEQFF. The CDR3 DNA reads as TGCAGTGCTAGAGACCTCAGGCAGGGGATACTTAATGAGCAGTTCTTC. The gene calls are TRBV20-1 and TRBJ2-1; possible D gene TRBD1, 6 bases. The CDR3 is made up of 16 amino acids. The V end lost 0 bases, the J end lost 7 bases, and 19 bases lay between the germline ends. Germline CDR1 DFQATT, CDR2 SNEGSKA (reference sequence).